This TCR beta chain was recovered during a study of blood T cell repertoires in COVID-19. In the authors' methods: Cell counts per sample came from amplifying reference gene primers. Sequencing used immunoSEQ multiplex PCR; TCRdb keeps in-frame clones, though not all of them. The DNA was the basis for D and trimming; V, J and clone size are from that table. Among some 60,000 clones listed, 75% to 90% were seen once. Germline-derived CDR1 and CDR2 are SGHRS and YFSETQ. With 4 bases clipped from V and 3 bases from J, the junction kept 7 bases outside the gene matches. The CDR3 contains 15 residues. The TCR comes from a human donor in a cohort sampled during active COVID-19. The chain has TRBV5-1 and TRBJ1-5; 7 bases line up with TRBD1. The sample taken for sequencing was peripheral blood. CDR3 amino acids: CASSQGEQANQPQHF. The CDR3 coding sequence is TGCGCCAGCAGCCAGGGGGAACAGGCCAATCAGCCCCAGCATTTT.